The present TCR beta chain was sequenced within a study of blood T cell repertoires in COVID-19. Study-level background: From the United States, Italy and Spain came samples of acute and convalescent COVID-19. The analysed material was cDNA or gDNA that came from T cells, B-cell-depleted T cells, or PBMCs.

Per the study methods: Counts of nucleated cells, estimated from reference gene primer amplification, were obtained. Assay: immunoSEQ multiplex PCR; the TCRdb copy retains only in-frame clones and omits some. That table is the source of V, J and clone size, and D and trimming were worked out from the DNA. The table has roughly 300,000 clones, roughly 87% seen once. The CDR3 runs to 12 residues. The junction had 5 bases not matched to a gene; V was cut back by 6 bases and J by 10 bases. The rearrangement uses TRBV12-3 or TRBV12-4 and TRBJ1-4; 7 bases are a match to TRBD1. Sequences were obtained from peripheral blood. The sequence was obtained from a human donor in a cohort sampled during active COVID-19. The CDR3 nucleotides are TGTGCCAGCAGGACAGGGACCCGAAAACTGTTTTTT. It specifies CASRTGTRKLFF.